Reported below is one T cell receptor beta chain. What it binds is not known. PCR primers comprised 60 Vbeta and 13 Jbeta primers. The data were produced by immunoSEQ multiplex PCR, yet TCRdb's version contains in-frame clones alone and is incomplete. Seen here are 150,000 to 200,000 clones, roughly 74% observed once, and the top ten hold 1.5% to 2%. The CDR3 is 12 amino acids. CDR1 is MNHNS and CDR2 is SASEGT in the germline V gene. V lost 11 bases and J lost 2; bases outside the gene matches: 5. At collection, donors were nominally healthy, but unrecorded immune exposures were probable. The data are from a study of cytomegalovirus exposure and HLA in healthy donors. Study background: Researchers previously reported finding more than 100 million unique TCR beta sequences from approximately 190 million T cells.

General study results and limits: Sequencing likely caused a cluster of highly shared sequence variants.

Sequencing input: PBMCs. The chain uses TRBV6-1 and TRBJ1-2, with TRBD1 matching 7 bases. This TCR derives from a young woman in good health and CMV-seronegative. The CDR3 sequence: CACQQGNYGYTF. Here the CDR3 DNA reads TGTGCCTGCCAACAGGGGAACTATGGCTACACCTTC.